This record concerns one TCR beta chain sequence. Antigen specificity is unknown. One end of the junction fails to match germline, which may point to a read error. TCRdb passed the multiplex PCR reads through MiXCR, listing each CDR3 protein once. The data show about 66,000 distinct CDR3 sequences, with less than 50% seen just once and almost 8.5% held by the top ten. The V gene's germline CDR1 is SGHVS and CDR2 FNYEAQ. The CDR3 runs to 13 residues. This record comes from a study of breast tumors, draining lymph nodes, adjacent tissues. Regarding the study as a whole: Most tumor T cells seemingly derive from lymph node, then expand in tumor. Tumor T cell lymph node origin was a supported hypothesis, not proven. Tumor and nontumor repertoires were significantly more similar in luminal-like than in basal-like breast cancer. Tumor TCR diversity was below lymph nodes but above nontumor tissue.

The chain has TRBV7-6 and TRBJ2-1, with D hard to call. The sequence was collected from a female donor with breast cancer. Some clones in this sample may be carry-over from other donors' samples. Sequenced sample: breast tumor tissue. The CDR3 DNA is TGTGCCAGCAGCTTTGGGCCCTACAATGAGCAGCTCTTC. Translation: CASSFGPYNEQLF.